Listed here are 6 T cell receptor beta chains from one sample, sequenced in a study of blood T cell repertoires in COVID-19. TCRdb's copy holds only in-frame clones and misses some; the assay was immunoSEQ multiplex PCR. The repertoire holds around 230,000 clones, with around 89% as singletons. The sequenced material came from PBMCs or T cells enriched from blood (not recorded which). These TCRs come from a woman aged 40 to 50 with acute COVID-19.

This clone is a singleton in its sample. This chain connects TRBV19 to TRBJ2-1, with TRBD2 matching 9 bases. Per the germline V gene, CDR1 is LNHDA and CDR2 is SQIVND (reference sequence). The CDR3 has 15 residues. Trimming cost V 1 base and J 10 bases; bases outside gene matches: 8. CDR3 region: CASSIVAGVFTEQFF. CDR3 coding DNA: TGTGCCAGTAGTATAGTAGCGGGGGTATTTACAGAGCAGTTCTTC.

The V and J genes are TRBV30 and TRBJ1-3; possibly TRBD1 for D (5 bases). Germline values: CDR1 GTSNPN, CDR2 SVGIG (reference sequence). The CDR3 contains 17 residues. The V end lost 2 bases, the J end lost 3 bases, and 20 bases lay between the germline ends. As DNA, the CDR3 is TGTGCCTGGAGTATCTATTCAGGGCTTCAAAGTGGAAACACCATATATTTT. It yields the protein CAWSIYSGLQSGNTIYF.

The gene calls are TRBV19 and TRBJ2-5; 8 bases align to TRBD1. J gave up 5 bases and V 3 bases, and 5 bases lay outside the gene matches. Germline CDR1 and CDR2: LNHDA and SQIVND (reference sequence). The CDR3 spans 14 residues. The CDR3 region is CASSMSGGAETQYF. Here the CDR3 DNA reads TGTGCCAGTAGTATGTCAGGGGGCGCGGAGACCCAGTACTTC.

J is TRBJ2-2 and V is TRBV2; D may be TRBD2 (6 bases). This CDR3 is 14 amino acids long. Germline assignment: CDR1 SNHLY and CDR2 FYNNEI. V lost 6 bases, J lost 4 bases, and 12 bases lay in between. This CDR3 is CASRSGLPTGELFF. The CDR3 DNA follows: TGTGCCAGCAGGTCGGGACTTCCCACCGGGGAGCTGTTTTTT.

V is TRBV7-2 and J is TRBJ1-1; possible D gene TRBD1, 5 bases. CDR3 length equals 14 residues. The V and J ends lost 1 base and 4 bases respectively, with 10 bases between them. Germline CDR1 reads SGHTA; CDR2 reads FQGNSA. CDR3 amino acids: CASSLVTRGTEAFF. The CDR3 region has the DNA TGTGCCAGCAGCTTAGTCACAAGGGGCACTGAAGCTTTCTTT.

Note on this clone: Other DNA sequences in this sample translate to the same CDR3. The V and J genes are TRBV6-5 and TRBJ1-1; maybe TRBD1 (6 bases). CDR1 and CDR2 (germline): MNHEY, SVGAGI. The CDR3 extends over 14 amino acids. The V end was cut by 6 bases, the J end by 1 base, with 12 bases between. CDR3 sequence reads: CASSLTGPNTEAFF. The CDR3 coding sequence is TGTGCCAGCAGCCTGACAGGACCGAACACTGAAGCTTTCTTT.